The 30 T cell receptor beta chains below were found in one sample sequenced in a study of shared clonotypes between healthy human individuals. Here immunoSEQ multiplex PCR was the method, and the copy in TCRdb shows in-frame clones only, minus some. The sample carries over a million clones, more than 95% recorded once. Sequencing input: naive CD4+ T cells sorted from blood. This sample's subset: CD45RA+ positively selected. All receptors derive from a man aged 25 to 45 in good health.

The genes are TRBV5-1 and TRBJ2-2, with 7 bases fitting TRBD1. V shed 4 bases, J shed 5 bases, and the junction held 17 bases outside the gene matches. The CDR3 has 18 amino acids. Germline lookup yields CDR1 SGHRS and CDR2 YFSETQ. The CDR3 nucleotides are TGCGCCAGCAGCCTAGCCCTGGGATACAGGGGAAGTACCGGGGAGCTGTTTTTT. Its protein is CASSLALGYRGSTGELFF.

The chain has TRBV11-2 and TRBJ1-2, with 7 bases fitting TRBD1. J gave up 6 bases and V 4 bases, and 11 bases lay outside the gene matches. CDR1 and CDR2 (germline): SGHAT, FQNNGV. The CDR3 totals 15 residues. The CDR3: CASSSTRGEENGYTF. The CDR3 nucleotides are TGTGCCAGCAGCTCGACCAGGGGGGAAGAGAATGGCTACACCTTC.

The chain employs TRBV7-9 and TRBJ2-1; 9 nucleotides line up with TRBD2. V shed 3 bases and J 6 bases; nucleotides not matched to a gene: 6. The CDR3 has 15 amino acids. The germline CDR1 and CDR2 sequences are SEHNR and FQNEAQ (reference sequence). The CDR3 nucleotides read TGTGCCAGCAGCTTGGGTAGCGGGAGATTCAATGAGCAGTTCTTC. Translation gives CASSLGSGRFNEQFF.

V and J are TRBV28 and TRBJ2-3; a weak D match, TRBD1 (6 bases). CDR3 length: 16 residues. V dropped 3 bases and J dropped 3 bases, with 16 bases sitting between them. Per the germline V gene, CDR1 is MDHEN and CDR2 is SYDVKM. CDR3 in DNA: TGTGCCAGCAGTTTGGGCAGGGGAACGGCGACAGATACGCAGTATTTT. It translates to CASSLGRGTATDTQYF.

This chain links TRBV5-1 with TRBJ1-1; D may be TRBD1 (5 bases). Trimming took 0 bases from V and 4 from J, leaving 16 bases between them. CDR3 size: 16 residues. The V gene's germline CDR1 is SGHRS and CDR2 YFSETQ. The CDR3 region is CASSLAGRKGLTEAFF. CDR3 DNA sequence: TGCGCCAGCAGCTTGGCTGGTCGGAAGGGGCTCACTGAAGCTTTCTTT.

This clone was detected only once. The chain couples TRBV6-6 to TRBJ1-4; 7 nucleotides line up with TRBD1. This CDR3 contains 15 residues. Unmatched junction bases numbered 8, after V lost 2 bases and J lost 8 bases. The V gene's germline CDR1 is MNHNY and CDR2 SVGAGI (reference sequence). CDR3 in amino acids: CASSYGRGRWEKLFF. As DNA, the CDR3 is TGTGCCAGCAGTTACGGTAGGGGGCGTTGGGAAAAACTGTTTTTT.

The chain carries TRBV6-1 and TRBJ2-7, with D tentatively TRBD1 (5 bases). The length of the CDR3 is 15 residues. The germline V and J ends were trimmed by 4 bases and 2 bases, with 15 bases remaining between them. Per germline, CDR1 MNHNS and CDR2 SASEGT. The CDR3 is CASSVLGKGAYEQYF. The CDR3, as DNA: TGTGCCAGCAGTGTCTTGGGCAAAGGGGCCTACGAGCAGTACTTC.

Details on this clone: Other nucleotide sequences from this sample produce the same CDR3. The chain recombines TRBV11-2 with TRBJ2-7; D not resolved. The CDR3 length is 13 residues. Germline assignment: CDR1 SGHAT and CDR2 FQNNGV. V lost 1 base and J 2 bases, leaving 6 bases between the germline ends. DNA of the CDR3: TGTGCCAGCAGCTTAGGGGCCACCTACGAGCAGTACTTC. Translation: CASSLGATYEQYF.

The V call is TRBV10-3, the J call TRBJ1-2, with TRBD1 identical over 10 bases. The CDR3 totals 13 residues. The J segment lost 6 bases and the V segment lost 6 bases, leaving 4 bases of the junction unmatched. The germline CDR1 and CDR2 sequences are ENHRY and SYGVKD. CDR3 in amino acids: CAISDRGQNGYTF. CDR3 coding DNA: TGTGCCATCAGCGACAGGGGGCAGAATGGCTACACCTTC.

CDR3 sequence (DNA): TGTGCCAGCAGCTTCGGGGGTGGTATCACTGAAGCTTTCTTT. It yields the protein CASSFGGGITEAFF. This chain uses TRBV7-2 with TRBJ1-1; tentative D call: TRBD1 (5 bases). V lost 3 bases, J lost 4 bases, and 12 bases lay in between. Germline CDR1 and CDR2: SGHTA and FQGNSA. The CDR3 loop spans 14 amino acids.

In its sample, this clone was seen once. The rearrangement links TRBV7-9 to TRBJ1-1, with no clear D. Trimming pared 1 base from V and 3 bases from J, leaving 9 bases between. This CDR3 contains 14 residues. Germline values: CDR1 SEHNR, CDR2 FQNEAQ (reference sequence). The CDR3 is CASSLDGGYTEAFF. CDR3 nucleotide sequence: TGTGCCAGCAGCTTAGACGGAGGTTACACTGAAGCTTTCTTT.

The genes are TRBV5-1 and TRBJ2-4, with D possibly being TRBD1 or TRBD2 (5 bases each). Germline assignment: CDR1 SGHRS and CDR2 YFSETQ. The CDR3 consists of 13 residues. In DNA, the CDR3 is TGCGCTAGCGCAGGGTTAGCCAAAAACATTCAGTACTTC. Its translation is CASAGLAKNIQYF.

Here the CDR3 reads CASSFRGRETQFF. The DNA of the CDR3 is TGTGCCAGTAGTTTCAGGGGTCGAGAGACGCAGTTCTTC. The chain couples TRBV19 to TRBJ2-1; weak D call: TRBD1 (6 bases). There are 13 residues in the CDR3. CDR1 LNHDA and CDR2 SQIVND come from the germline V gene (reference sequence). The V end lost 5 bases, the J end lost 12 bases, and 17 bases lay between the germline ends.

Regarding this clone: Other DNA sequences in the sample encode the same CDR3. The chain joins TRBV11-2 to TRBJ2-7; the D is unclear. V was trimmed by 1 base and J by 1 base, leaving 8 bases between them. Germline CDR1 and CDR2: SGHAT and FQNNGV. CDR3 length equals 14 residues. CDR3 loop: CASSLVGGSYEQYF. In nucleotides, the CDR3 is TGTGCCAGCAGCTTAGTCGGCGGTTCCTACGAGCAGTACTTC.

This clone was picked up one time. The gene calls are TRBV11-1 and TRBJ2-7; 7 bases match TRBD1. Germline V gives CDR1 SGHAT, CDR2 FQDESV (reference sequence). V lost 5 bases, J lost 3 bases, and 1 base stayed unmatched. The length of the CDR3 is 12 residues. CDR3 sequence reads: CASSRDSYEQYF. DNA for the CDR3: TGTGCCAGCAGCAGGGACAGCTACGAGCAGTACTTC.

The J gene is TRBJ1-2, the V gene TRBV2, with 11 positions matching TRBD1. The CDR3 has 15 amino acids. V dropped 8 bases and J dropped 3; count of bases not matched to a gene: 8. Germline loops: CDR1 SNHLY, CDR2 FYNNEI. DNA for the CDR3: TGTGCCAGCGAACCGGACAGGGGGCGCGACTATGGCTACACCTTC. Its protein product is CASEPDRGRDYGYTF.

The V call is TRBV9, the J call TRBJ2-1; D unclear. Germline loops: CDR1 SGDLS, CDR2 YYNGEE. The CDR3 extends over 14 amino acids. The germline V and J ends were trimmed by 0 bases and 9 bases, with 13 bases remaining between them. The CDR3, as DNA: TGTGCCAGCAGCGTAGTGTCTTTAGGTAGTGAGCAGTTCTTC. This translates into CASSVVSLGSEQFF.

This clone showed up just once. V gene TRBV5-1 combines with J gene TRBJ2-1; no clear D. Germline-derived CDR1 and CDR2 are SGHRS and YFSETQ. The V end lost 5 bases, the J end lost 5 bases, and 11 bases lay between the germline ends. This CDR3 is built from 13 residues. The CDR3 here is CASRNPAHNEQFF. The CDR3 DNA is TGCGCCAGCAGAAACCCGGCCCACAATGAGCAGTTCTTC. The full variable domain, completed using reference TRBV5-1 and TRBJ2-1, is KAGVTQTPRYLIKTRGQQVTLSCSPISGHRSVSWYQQTPGQGLQFLFEYFSETQRNKGNFPGRFSGRQFSNSRSEMNVSTLELGDSALYLCASRNPAHNEQFFGPGTRLTVL.

V and J are TRBV28 and TRBJ2-2; D is unresolved. V lost 3 bases, J lost 5 bases, and 7 bases lay in between. Per the germline V gene, CDR1 is MDHEN and CDR2 is SYDVKM. The CDR3 totals 13 residues. This chain's CDR3 is CASSFTNTGELFF. As DNA, the CDR3 is TGTGCCAGCAGTTTCACCAATACCGGGGAGCTGTTTTTT. Full variable domain (outside the CDR3, taken from reference TRBV28 and TRBJ2-2): DVKVTQSSRYLVKRTGEKVFLECVQDMDHENMFWYRQDPGLGLRLIYFSYDVKMKEKGDIPEGYSVSREKKERFSLILESASTNQTSMYLCASSFTNTGELFFGEGSRLTVL.

The V and J genes are TRBV5-1 and TRBJ1-1; 8 bases fit TRBD1. This CDR3 has 16 residues. Germline lookup yields CDR1 SGHRS and CDR2 YFSETQ. Trimming at V came to 2 bases and at J to 0 bases, leaving 6 bases not matched to a gene. The CDR3 protein is CASSLEGTGLNTEAFF. The CDR3 DNA follows: TGCGCCAGCAGCTTAGAGGGGACAGGCTTGAACACTGAAGCTTTCTTT.

The chain combines TRBV7-6 with TRBJ2-5; the match to TRBD1 covers 10 bases. This CDR3 region has 15 residues. Trimming took 3 bases from V and 4 from J; bases not matched to a gene: 5. Germline lookup yields CDR1 SGHVS and CDR2 FNYEAQ. CDR3 region: CASSLGTGVIETQYF. For the CDR3, the DNA is TGTGCCAGCAGCTTGGGGACAGGGGTTATAGAGACCCAGTACTTC.

The chain couples TRBV19 to TRBJ2-7; D possibly corresponds to TRBD1 (6 bases). Trimming removed 4 bases from V and 0 bases from J, with 16 bases in between. The CDR3 extends over 16 amino acids. Germline CDR1 LNHDA, CDR2 SQIVND (reference sequence). The CDR3 nucleotides are TGTGCCAGTAGTAGCGACCCGGGACATTCCTCCTACGAGCAGTACTTC. Protein sequence: CASSSDPGHSSYEQYF.

J is TRBJ2-7 and V is TRBV5-4; 7 positions match TRBD2. The CDR3 is 16 amino acids. V lost 2 bases, J lost 7 bases, and 15 bases stayed unmatched. Looked up from germline, CDR1 is SGHNT and CDR2 is YYREEE (reference sequence). This chain's CDR3 is CASSFPTGGSKGEQYF. The CDR3, as DNA: TGTGCCAGCAGCTTCCCAACGGGCGGGAGCAAGGGGGAGCAGTACTTC.

This sequence joins TRBV11-2 and TRBJ1-1; D uncertain. The CDR3 is 13 residues long. CDR1 and CDR2 (germline): SGHAT, FQNNGV. Trimming removed 5 bases from V and 5 bases from J, with 12 bases in between. The CDR3 DNA follows: TGTGCCAGCAGCCTTCCCGGTGGAACTGAAGCTTTCTTT. It translates to CASSLPGGTEAFF.

This clone has just a few counts. CDR3: CASTKTPAARSYEQYF. In nucleotides, the CDR3 is TGCGCCAGCACCAAAACGCCGGCGGCCCGCTCCTACGAGCAGTACTTC. The rearrangement links TRBV5-1 to TRBJ2-7; unclear D gene. V was clipped by 6 bases and J by 0 bases, with 19 bases between them. This CDR3 is 16 amino acids long. Looked up from germline, CDR1 is SGHRS and CDR2 is YFSETQ.

This clone was detected only once. This same CDR3 is encoded by further DNA sequences in the sample. The chain is built from TRBV9 and TRBJ2-2, with TRBD2 identical over 12 bases. The CDR3 contains 16 residues. The V gene end was trimmed by 4 bases and the J gene end by 4 bases; junction bases not matched to a gene: 5. In germline, CDR1 is SGDLS, CDR2 YYNGEE. In DNA form, the CDR3 reads TGTGCCAGCAGCCCGGGACTAGCGGGCGGCACCGGGGAGCTGTTTTTT. It is translated as CASSPGLAGGTGELFF. Full variable domain (missing parts from reference TRBV9 and TRBJ2-2): DSGVTQTPKHLITATGQRVTLRCSPRSGDLSVYWYQQSLDQGLQFLIQYYNGEERAKGNILERFSAQQFPDLHSELNLSSLELGDSALYFCASSPGLAGGTGELFFGEGSRLTVL.

The J gene is TRBJ1-4, the V gene TRBV4-1, with D possibly TRBD1 on 5 matching bases. Trimming cost V 1 base and J 10 bases, with 16 bases left between them. Germline CDR1 reads MGHRA; CDR2 reads YSYEKL. The CDR3 has 15 residues. CDR3 region: CASSQVVGVGGKLFF. DNA for the CDR3: TGCGCCAGCAGCCAAGTGGTAGGAGTTGGGGGAAAACTGTTTTTT.

The chain combines TRBV19 with TRBJ2-7; 10 nucleotides align to TRBD1. The CDR3 totals 13 residues. The trim removed 7 bases at V and 2 bases at J, leaving 2 bases unmatched. Germline lookup yields CDR1 LNHDA and CDR2 SQIVND (reference sequence). The CDR3 DNA reads TGTGCCAGTACGGACAGGGGGACCTACGAGCAGTACTTC. Amino acids: CASTDRGTYEQYF.

This chain uses TRBV5-1 with TRBJ1-2; no clear D. The CDR3 covers 15 residues. The V gene's germline CDR1 is SGHRS and CDR2 YFSETQ. V shed 0 bases and J shed 4 bases, with 13 bases lying between them. CDR3 protein: CASSLESDPVYGYTF. The DNA of the CDR3 is TGCGCCAGCAGCTTGGAATCGGACCCTGTCTATGGCTACACCTTC.

This chain joins TRBV19 and TRBJ2-2, with 14 bases matching TRBD2. V shed 4 bases and J 7 bases; nucleotides not matched to a gene: 2. The CDR3 length is 15 residues. The germline CDR1 and CDR2 sequences are LNHDA and SQIVND (reference sequence). The CDR3 DNA reads as TGTGCCAGTAGTAGGACTAGCGGGGGGCACGGGGAGCTGTTTTTT. Its translation is CASSRTSGGHGELFF.